The clone carrying this T cell receptor (beta chain) is medium-sized. This table comes from immunoSEQ multiplex PCR, and its TCRdb copy is limited to in-frame clones, with some not included. In the table there are approximately 22,000 clones, around 74% of which are singletons. This CDR3 region has 17 residues. J lost 6 bases, V lost 4 bases, and 11 bases had no gene match. Germline CDR1 is LGHNA and CDR2 is YNFKEQ. This specimen comes from a study of glioma-infiltrating T cells after dendritic cell vaccination. Study-level information: Dendritic cells derived from monocytes and pulsed with autologous tumor lysate formed the vaccine.

The receptor comes from a human donor with glioblastoma. The sample in question was blood, obtained before dendritic cell vaccination. The chain combines TRBV4-2 with TRBJ1-4; 10 nucleotides match TRBD1. The CDR3 DNA sequence: TGTGCCAGCAGCCCCCGGGACAGGGGCGAAGATCATGAAAAACTGTTTTTT. Its translation: CASSPRDRGEDHEKLFF.